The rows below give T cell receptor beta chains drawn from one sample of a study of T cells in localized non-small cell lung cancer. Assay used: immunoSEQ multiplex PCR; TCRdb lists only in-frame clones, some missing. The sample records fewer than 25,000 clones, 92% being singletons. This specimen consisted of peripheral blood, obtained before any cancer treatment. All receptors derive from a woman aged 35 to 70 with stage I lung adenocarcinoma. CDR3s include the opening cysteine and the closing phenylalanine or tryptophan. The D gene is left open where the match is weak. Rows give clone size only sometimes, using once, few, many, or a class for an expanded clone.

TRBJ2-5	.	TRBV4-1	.	CASSQPRAGPRGETQYF	TGCGCCAGCAGCCAACCGCGGGCAGGGCCAAGGGGGGAGACCCAGTACTTC
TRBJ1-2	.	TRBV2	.	CATLGQNYGYTF	TGTGCCACCCTCGGGCAGAACTATGGCTACACCTTC
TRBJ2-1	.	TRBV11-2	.	CASSSRVSYNEQFF	TGTGCCAGCAGCTCAAGGGTTTCTTACAATGAGCAGTTCTTC
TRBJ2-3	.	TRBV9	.	CASSPPADTQYF	TGTGCCAGCAGCCCCCCGGCAGATACGCAGTATTTT
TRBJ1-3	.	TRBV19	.	CASSPGTDGNTIYF	TGTGCCAGTAGTCCCGGGACCGATGGAAACACCATATATTTT
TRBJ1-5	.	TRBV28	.	CASSFQGFNQPQHF	TGTGCCAGCAGTTTCCAGGGCTTCAATCAGCCCCAGCATTTT
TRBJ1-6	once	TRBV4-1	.	CASSQGADRYNSPLHF	TGCGCCAGCAGCCAAGGAGCCGACAGGTATAATTCACCCCTCCACTTT
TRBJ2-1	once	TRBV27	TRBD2	CASSFRTSGTNEQFF	TGTGCCAGCAGTTTCAGAACTAGCGGGACCAATGAGCAGTTCTTC
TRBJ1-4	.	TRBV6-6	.	CASSYAGSTNEKLFF	TGTGCCAGCAGTTACGCAGGGTCAACTAATGAAAAACTGTTTTTT
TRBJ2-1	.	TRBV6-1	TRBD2	CASSEPQREMYEQFF	TGTGCCAGCAGTGAACCCCAGCGGGAGATGTATGAGCAGTTCTTC
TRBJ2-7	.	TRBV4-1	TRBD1	CASSLLTGVGNEQYF	TGCGCCAGCAGCCTACTGACAGGGGTGGGCAACGAGCAGTACTTC
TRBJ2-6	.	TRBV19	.	CASGNSGANVLTF	TGTGCCAGCGGGAATTCTGGGGCCAACGTCCTGACTTTC
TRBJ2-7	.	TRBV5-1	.	CASSPLVRGDPYEQYF	TGCGCCAGCAGTCCGCTCGTCAGGGGTGATCCCTACGAGCAGTACTTC
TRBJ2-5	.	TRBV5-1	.	CASSLVSETQYF	TGCGCCAGCAGCTTGGTGTCGGAGACCCAGTACTTC
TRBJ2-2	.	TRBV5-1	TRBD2	CASSSLREGGTGELFF	TGCGCCAGCAGCTCATTGCGGGAGGGCGGCACCGGGGAGCTGTTTTTT
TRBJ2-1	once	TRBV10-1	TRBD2	CASSDGTRWFF	TGCGCCAGCAGTGATGGGACTAGGTGGTTCTTC
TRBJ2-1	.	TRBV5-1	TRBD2	CASSLGPQAGVGNEQFF	TGCGCCAGCAGCTTGGGACCCCAAGCGGGAGTGGGGAATGAGCAGTTCTTC
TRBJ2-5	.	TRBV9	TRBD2	CASSVSSGTETQYF	TGTGCCAGCAGCGTTTCTAGCGGGACGGAGACCCAGTACTTC
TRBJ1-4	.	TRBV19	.	CASSRRGLLTNEKLFF	TGTGCCAGTAGCCGAAGGGGGTTGTTGACTAATGAAAAACTGTTTTTT
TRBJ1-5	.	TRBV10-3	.	CAISEGTEDYPQHF	TGTGCCATCAGTGAAGGGACGGAGGATTACCCCCAGCATTTT
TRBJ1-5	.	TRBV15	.	CATSRDVAGSNQPQHF	TGTGCCACCAGCAGAGATGTGGCAGGGTCGAATCAGCCCCAGCATTTT
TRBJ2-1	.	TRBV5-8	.	CASSGGGASGNEQFF	TGTGCCAGCAGCGGAGGGGGCGCTAGCGGGAATGAGCAGTTCTTC
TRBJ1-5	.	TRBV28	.	CASSLGGDQPQHF	TGTGCCAGCAGTTTAGGGGGGGATCAGCCCCAGCATTTT
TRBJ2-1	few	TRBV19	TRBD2	CASSIDTSGSGDEQFF	TGTGCCAGTAGTATAGATACTAGCGGAAGCGGGGATGAGCAGTTCTTC
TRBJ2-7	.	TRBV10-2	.	CASSPGTLTYEQYF	TGCGCCAGCAGCCCCGGGACCCTAACCTACGAGCAGTACTTC
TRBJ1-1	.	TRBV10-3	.	CAISDYVNTEAFF	TGTGCCATCAGTGATTATGTGAACACTGAAGCTTTCTTT
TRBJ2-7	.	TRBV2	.	CASIRGRPTYEQYF	TGTGCCAGCATCCGGGGCAGGCCTACCTACGAGCAGTACTTC
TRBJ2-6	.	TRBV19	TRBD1	CASSIDKQGAMGANVLTF	TGTGCCAGTAGTATAGATAAACAGGGGGCTATGGGGGCCAACGTCCTGACTTTC
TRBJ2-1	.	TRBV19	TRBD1	CASSIYRGQYNEQFF	TGTGCCAGTAGTATATACAGGGGGCAGTACAATGAGCAGTTCTTC
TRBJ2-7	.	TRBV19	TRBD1	CASTRTGQYEQYF	TGTGCCAGTACCCGGACAGGGCAGTACGAGCAGTACTTC
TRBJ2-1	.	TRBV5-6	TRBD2	CASSLGLAGGFSYNEQFF	TGTGCCAGCAGCTTAGGACTAGCGGGAGGGTTCTCCTACAATGAGCAGTTCTTC
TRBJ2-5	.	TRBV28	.	CASSQGPGRETQYF	TGTGCCAGCAGCCAGGGACCAGGGCGAGAGACCCAGTACTTC
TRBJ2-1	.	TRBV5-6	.	CASSGTNRVNEQFF	TGTGCCAGCAGCGGGACGAACAGGGTCAATGAGCAGTTCTTC
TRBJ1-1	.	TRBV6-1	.	CASSRVSDTEAFF	TGTGCCAGCAGTAGGGTTTCGGACACTGAAGCTTTCTTT
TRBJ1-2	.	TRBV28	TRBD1	CASRDQGAPNYGYTF	TGTGCCAGCAGAGATCAGGGGGCTCCGAACTATGGCTACACCTTC
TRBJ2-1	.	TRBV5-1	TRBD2	CASSFPLAGAMNNEQFF	TGCGCCAGCAGCTTTCCCCTAGCGGGAGCGATGAACAATGAGCAGTTCTTC
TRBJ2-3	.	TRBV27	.	CASSHRSVDTQYF	TGTGCCAGCAGTCACCGATCGGTAGATACGCAGTATTTT
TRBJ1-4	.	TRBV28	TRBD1	CASRQTGNEKLFF	TGTGCCAGCAGACAGACAGGGAATGAAAAACTGTTTTTT
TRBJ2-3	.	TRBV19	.	CASTPRVQPADTQYF	TGTGCCAGTACACCGCGGGTACAGCCGGCAGATACGCAGTATTTT
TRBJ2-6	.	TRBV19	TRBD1	CASSINRGSGANVLTF	TGTGCCAGTAGTATCAACAGGGGCTCTGGGGCCAACGTCCTGACTTTC
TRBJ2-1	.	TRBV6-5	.	CASRADSLSYNEQFF	TGTGCCAGCAGGGCGGACAGCCTGTCCTACAATGAGCAGTTCTTC
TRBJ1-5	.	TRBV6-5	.	CASRPTGRAGPQHF	TGTGCCAGCAGACCAACAGGGCGAGCAGGGCCCCAGCATTTT
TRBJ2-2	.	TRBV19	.	CASSIDRGGLANTGELFF	TGTGCCAGTAGTATAGATCGTGGAGGGTTGGCGAACACCGGGGAGCTGTTTTTT
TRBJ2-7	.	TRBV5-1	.	CASSLAGVSYEQYF	TGCGCCAGCAGCTTGGCTGGGGTGTCCTACGAGCAGTACTTC
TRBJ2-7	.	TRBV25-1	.	CASTHFSIRDNVWEQYF	TGTGCCAGCACCCACTTCTCAATCCGGGACAATGTGTGGGAGCAGTACTTC
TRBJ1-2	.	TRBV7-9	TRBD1	CASSLGGWGQAIF	TGTGCCAGCAGCTTAGGAGGGTGGGGACAGGCGATCTTC
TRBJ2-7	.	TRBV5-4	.	CASSFERNSYEQYF	TGTGCCAGCAGCTTCGAGCGGAACTCCTACGAGCAGTACTTC
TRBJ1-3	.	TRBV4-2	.	CASSQDPGALAGAACTGNTIYF	TGTGCCAGCAGCCAAGATCCTGGGGCCCTCGCCGGAGCGGCATGTACTGGAAACACCATATATTTT
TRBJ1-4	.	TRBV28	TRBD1	CASSLLGQGGRKLFF	TGTGCCAGCAGTTTGCTTGGACAGGGGGGAAGGAAACTGTTTTTT
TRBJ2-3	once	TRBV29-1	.	CSVEGGLEGGSTDTQYF	TGCAGCGTTGAAGGAGGACTCGAGGGGGGCAGCACAGATACGCAGTATTTT
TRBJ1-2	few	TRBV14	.	CASSQGATNYGYTF	TGTGCCAGCAGCCAAGGGGCTACTAACTATGGCTACACCTTC
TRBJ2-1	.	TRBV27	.	CASSTYRENEQFF	TGTGCCAGCAGTACGTACAGGGAGAATGAGCAGTTCTTC
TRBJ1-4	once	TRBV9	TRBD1	CASSVDGQGARNEKLFF	TGTGCCAGCAGCGTAGACGGCCAGGGGGCGCGAAACGAAAAACTGTTTTTT
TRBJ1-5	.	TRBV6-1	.	CASSEGMRQPQHF	TGTGCCAGCAGTGAAGGGATGAGACAGCCCCAGCATTTT
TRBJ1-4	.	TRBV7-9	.	CASSGLLSREEKLFF	TGTGCCAGCAGCGGGCTATTGTCAAGAGAGGAAAAACTGTTTTTT
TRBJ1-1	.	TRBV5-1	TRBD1	CASSSDRGETEAFF	TGCGCCAGCAGCTCGGACAGGGGTGAAACTGAAGCTTTCTTT
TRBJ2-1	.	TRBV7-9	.	CASSLVSRTAEQFF	TGTGCCAGCAGCTTAGTATCGCGCACGGCCGAGCAGTTCTTC